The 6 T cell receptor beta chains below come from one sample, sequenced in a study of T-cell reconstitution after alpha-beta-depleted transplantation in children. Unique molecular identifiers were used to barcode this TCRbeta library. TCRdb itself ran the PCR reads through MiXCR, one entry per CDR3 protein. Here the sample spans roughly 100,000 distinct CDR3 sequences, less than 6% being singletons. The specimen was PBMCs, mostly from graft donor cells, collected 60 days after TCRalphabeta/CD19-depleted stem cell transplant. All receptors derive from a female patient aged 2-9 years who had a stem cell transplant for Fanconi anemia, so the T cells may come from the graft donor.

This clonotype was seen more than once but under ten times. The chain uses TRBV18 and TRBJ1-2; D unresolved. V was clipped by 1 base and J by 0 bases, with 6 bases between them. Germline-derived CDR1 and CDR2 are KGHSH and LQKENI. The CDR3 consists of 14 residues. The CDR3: CASSPQNPNYGYTF. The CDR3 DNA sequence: TGTGCCAGCTCACCACAAAACCCTAACTATGGCTACACCTTC.

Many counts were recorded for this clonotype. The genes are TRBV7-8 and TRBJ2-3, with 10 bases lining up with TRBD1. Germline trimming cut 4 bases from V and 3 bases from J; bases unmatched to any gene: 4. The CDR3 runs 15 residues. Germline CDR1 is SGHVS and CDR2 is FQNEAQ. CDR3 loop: CASSWTGGSTDTQYF. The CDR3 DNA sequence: TGTGCCAGCAGCTGGACAGGGGGGAGTACAGATACGCAGTATTTT.

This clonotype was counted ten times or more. CDR3 nucleotide sequence: TGTGCCAGCAGGCGCCACCCCCTCACAGGGGACACTGAAGCTTTCTTT. This codes for CASRRHPLTGDTEAFF. The chain joins TRBV6-1 to TRBJ1-1; 7 nucleotides line up with TRBD1. The CDR3 contains 16 residues. Germline-derived CDR1 and CDR2 are MNHNS and SASEGT. J lost 3 bases, V lost 6 bases, and 13 bases had no gene match.

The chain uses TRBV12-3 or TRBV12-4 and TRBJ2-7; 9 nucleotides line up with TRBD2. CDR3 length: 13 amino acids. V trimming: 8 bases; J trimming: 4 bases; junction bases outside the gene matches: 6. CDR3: CASRLADTYEQYF. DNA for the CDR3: TGTGCCAGCCGACTAGCGGACACGTACGAGCAGTACTTC.

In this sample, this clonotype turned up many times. CDR3 protein: CSVDRVKPEAFF. CDR3 DNA sequence: TGCAGCGTTGACAGGGTTAAGCCAGAAGCTTTCTTT. The rearrangement links TRBV29-1 to TRBJ1-1; possible D gene TRBD1, 5 bases. The V end was cut by 3 bases, the J end by 8 bases, with 13 bases between. The V gene's germline CDR1 is SQVTM and CDR2 ANQGSEA. The CDR3 has 12 residues.

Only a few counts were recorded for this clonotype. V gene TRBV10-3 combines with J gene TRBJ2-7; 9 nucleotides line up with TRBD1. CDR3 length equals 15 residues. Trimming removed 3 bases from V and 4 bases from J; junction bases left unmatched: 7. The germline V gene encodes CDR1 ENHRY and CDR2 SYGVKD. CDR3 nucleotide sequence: TGTGCCATCAGTGATATTACCGACAGGGGGTACGAGCAGTACTTC. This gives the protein CAISDITDRGYEQYF.